Each of the 2 T cell receptor beta chains below was sequenced from the same sample in a study of early T cells in non-severe SARS-CoV-2 infection. TCRdb used MiXCR to reprocess the 5' RACE reads, holding one entry per CDR3 protein. Of tens of thousands of distinct CDR3 sequences in the sample, about 5.9% are singletons; the top ten hold 3.9%. The sample taken for sequencing was whole blood. These receptor sequences come from an adult who was a healthcare worker with PCR-confirmed SARS-CoV-2 infection or an uninfected control (not recorded which).

This clonotype showed up many times. The chain links TRBV20-1 to TRBJ1-4; D possibly corresponds to TRBD1 (6 bases). The CDR3 sequence is 14 residues long. V shed 6 bases and J shed 7 bases, with 18 bases lying between them. Germline CDR1 is DFQATT and CDR2 is SNEGSKA (reference sequence). The CDR3 nucleotides read TGCAGTGCCAGCCGGGGGGCCGTCGGTGAAAAACTGTTTTTT. It specifies CSASRGAVGEKLFF.

The sample holds many counts of this clonotype. The V and J genes are TRBV6-5 and TRBJ2-1; no firm D call. In germline, CDR1 is MNHEY, CDR2 SVGAGI. This CDR3 comprises 12 residues. Trimming cost V 5 bases and J 10 bases, with 12 bases left between them. The CDR3 DNA follows: TGTGCCAGCAGTCCGTTTCCGTCGGAGCAGTTCTTC. The encoded protein is CASSPFPSEQFF.